This TCR beta chain is drawn from a study of T cells after yellow fever vaccination. Study information: The SMART-Seq v4 Ultra Low Input method served to prepare the low-cell-number fractions. Study-level results: Contaminating bulk clonotypes could be abundant in FACS-sorted repertoires.

A single record per CDR3 protein comes from TCRdb applying MiXCR to the 5' RACE reads. The sample lists some 550,000 distinct CDR3 sequences, roughly 21% seen once, with more than 13% in the top ten. This clonotype was seen a handful of times. Its antigen remains unknown. This CDR3 has 14 residues. Trimming left V 7 bases short and J 0 bases short, with 10 bases between. Germline assignment: CDR1 SGHTA and CDR2 FQGNSA. This clonotype was obtained from a man aged 25 to 45 who received the YFV17D yellow fever vaccine. Sequencing was performed on PBMCs, taken 15 days after the yellow fever booster vaccination. V usage is TRBV7-2 and J usage is TRBJ1-3, with D perhaps TRBD1 (5 bases). CDR3 in amino acids: CASNPGLSGNTIYF. CDR3 bases: TGTGCCAGCAATCCAGGGCTCTCTGGAAACACCATATATTTT. Full variable domain (rest looked up from reference TRBV7-2 and TRBJ1-3): GAGVSQSPSNKVTEKGKDVELRCDPISGHTALYWYRQSLGQGLEFLIYFQGNSAPDKSGLPSDRFSAERTGGSVSTLTIQRTQQEDSAVYLCASNPGLSGNTIYFGEGSWLTVV.